This is a list of T cell receptor beta chains from one sample in a study of CD8 T cells in Susac syndrome. In TCRdb, the immunoSEQ multiplex PCR reads were re-called with MiXCR into one record per CDR3 protein. The sample contains about 200,000 distinct CDR3 sequences, 85% to 95% of which appear only once. The sequencing sample was made of CD4+ T cells from PBMCs. The receptors were sampled from a human donor in good health. Each CDR3 is given with its conserved first and last residue. Each record gives: clone size, V gene, J gene, CDR3 protein. Where a row states a size, it is once, few, many or the class of an expanded clone; other rows omit it.

>NA|TRBV7-8|TRBJ2-1
CASSSWPQDEQFF
>NA|TRBV14|TRBJ2-5
CASSQFLFSQETQYF
>few|TRBV3-1|TRBJ2-3
CASSPGGDTQYF
>NA|TRBV30|TRBJ1-1
CAWNSQVNTEAFF
>NA|TRBV4-1|TRBJ2-3
CASSQGHSVQADTQYF
>once|TRBV7-6|TRBJ2-5
CASSQDQWAQYF
>NA|TRBV19|TRBJ1-1
CASSIEAGENTEAFF
>NA|TRBV11-3|TRBJ2-7
CASSLYLKKSYEQYF
>NA|TRBV29-1|TRBJ1-1
CSVEGQGRTEAFF
>NA|TRBV5-1|TRBJ2-7
CASTGQAYEQYF
>NA|TRBV15|TRBJ2-4
CATSGDPGQGIGIQYF
>once|TRBV4-3|TRBJ2-3
CASSQEGGVNTDTQYF
>NA|TRBV18|TRBJ1-1
CASSPNRDTSMNTEAFF
>NA|TRBV20-1|TRBJ2-3
CSARERTSGRDTQYF
>NA|TRBV9|TRBJ2-3
CASSGGRGLTDTQYF
>NA|TRBV5-1|TRBJ1-1
CASSLVSWDRAGTEAFF
>NA|TRBV3-1|TRBJ2-3
CASSQGLGGTDTQYF
>NA|TRBV7-2|TRBJ2-5
CASSWTSGDGTQYF
>NA|TRBV6-1|TRBJ2-5
CASTPAGTGGPRKTQYF
>NA|TRBV12-5|TRBJ2-1
CASGAQHDEQFF
>NA|TRBV24-1|TRBJ2-2
CATGAATGELFF
>few|TRBV20-1|TRBJ1-1
CSAKRPDRLEAFF
>NA|TRBV20-1|TRBJ1-5
CSARGPIGNQPQHF
>few|TRBV7-2|TRBJ2-7
CASSPGSYEQYF
>NA|TRBV5-4|TRBJ2-1
CASSPSPEGLGNEQFF
>NA|TRBV5-1|TRBJ2-3
CASNAEGSTDTQYF
>NA|TRBV6-2/TRBV6-3|TRBJ1-2
CASTEIVASHGYTF
>NA|TRBV4-2|TRBJ2-1
CASSQVLSSYNEQFF
>once|TRBV29-1|TRBJ2-7
CSVEKRQGAYEQYF
>NA|TRBV29-1|TRBJ2-7
CSVGPLSSHEQYF
>once|TRBV15|TRBJ2-3
CATSRDGWQGQDTQYF
>NA|TRBV28|TRBJ1-5
CASSTGDNQPQHF
>NA|TRBV2|TRBJ2-4
CASTRMGADIQYF
>NA|TRBV5-1|TRBJ2-1
CASSSDRLAENNEQFF
>NA|TRBV5-1|TRBJ1-2
CASSLSVAGTGGYTF
>NA|TRBV4-1|TRBJ1-5
CASSQISLATGQPQHF
>NA|TRBV12-3/TRBV12-4|TRBJ1-4
CASSLGPNRQGAPATNEKLFF
>NA|TRBV12-3/TRBV12-4|TRBJ2-5
CASSFPSGAQETQYF
>few|TRBV11-2|TRBJ2-5
CASSPLAQETQYF
>NA|TRBV7-2|TRBJ2-7
CASSLALAALEQYF
>NA|TRBV2|TRBJ2-1
CASCPTPSSYNEQFF
>NA|TRBV29-1|TRBJ1-2
CSVEVGESYTF
>NA|TRBV4-3|TRBJ2-3
CASSRDSRIDTQYF
>NA|TRBV29-1|TRBJ1-1
CSVARQVRGEAFF
>NA|TRBV18|TRBJ2-2
CASSPQPVGELFF
>NA|TRBV12-3/TRBV12-4|TRBJ1-2
CASSSGTGVGYTF
>NA|TRBV24-1|TRBJ2-5
CATSSGAETQYF
>NA|TRBV5-4|TRBJ2-5
CASSTEASGFRETQYF
>NA|TRBV7-2|TRBJ2-5
CASSLFPGPEETQYF
>NA|TRBV9|TRBJ2-1
CASSVAWTGLSYNEQFF